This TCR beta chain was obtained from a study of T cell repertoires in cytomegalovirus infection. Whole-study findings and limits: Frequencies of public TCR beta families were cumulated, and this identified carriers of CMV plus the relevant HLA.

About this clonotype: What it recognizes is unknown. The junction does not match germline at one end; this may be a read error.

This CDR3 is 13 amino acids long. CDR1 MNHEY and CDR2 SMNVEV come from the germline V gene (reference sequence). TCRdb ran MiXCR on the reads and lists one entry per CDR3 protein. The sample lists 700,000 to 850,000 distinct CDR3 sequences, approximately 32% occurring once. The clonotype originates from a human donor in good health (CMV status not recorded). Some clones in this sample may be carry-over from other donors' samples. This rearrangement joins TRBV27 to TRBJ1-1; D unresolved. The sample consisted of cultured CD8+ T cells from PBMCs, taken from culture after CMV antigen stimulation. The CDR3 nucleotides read TGTGCCAACAGTTTGACGGTGAACACTGAAGCTTTCTTT. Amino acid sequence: CANSLTVNTEAFF.